These 32 T cell receptor beta chains originate from one sample sequenced in a study of graft-versus-host responses after intestinal transplantation. Profiled with immunoSEQ multiplex PCR; TCRdb holds only in-frame clones, not every one. The data contain over 85,000 clones, around 93% of them singletons. These receptors' targets are unknown. Sequencing was performed on unstimulated CD8+ T cells sorted from spleen or lymph node cells, taken before intestinal transplant. The receptors here all came from a human donor who received an intestinal transplant.

The chain combines TRBV4-1 with TRBJ1-5, with a weak D call TRBD1 (5 bases). The CDR3 is made up of 15 amino acids. Between the trimmed V and J ends, which lost 1 base and 7 bases, there was a span of 14 bases. Germline CDR1 and CDR2: MGHRA and YSYEKL. The CDR3: CASSQGADRSQPQHF. In DNA form, the CDR3 reads TGCGCCAGCAGCCAAGGAGCTGACAGATCACAGCCCCAGCATTTT.

The chain joins TRBV10-3 to TRBJ1-2; 10 bases map to TRBD1. The V segment lost 5 bases and the J segment 6 bases; nucleotides outside the gene matches: 12. CDR1 and CDR2 (germline): ENHRY, SYGVKD. CDR3 length: 16 residues. The CDR3 loop is CAISSPRQGARNGYTF. For the CDR3, the DNA is TGTGCCATCAGTTCCCCGAGACAGGGGGCGAGGAATGGCTACACCTTC.

The genes are TRBV11-3 and TRBJ1-2; 7 bases are a match to TRBD1. The CDR3 is made up of 13 amino acids. The ends lost 4 bases at V and 4 bases at J; junction bases unmatched: 3. Germline CDR1 reads SGHNT; CDR2 reads YENEEA. CDR3 in DNA: TGTGCCAGCAGCTCGGGACAGATCTATGGCTACACCTTC. It specifies CASSSGQIYGYTF.

The chain couples TRBV16 to TRBJ1-5; no reliable D call. The length of the CDR3 is 12 residues. Looked up from germline, CDR1 is KGHSY and CDR2 is FQNENV. V lost 0 bases and J lost 5, with 2 bases in between. Here the CDR3 DNA reads TGTGCCAGCAGCCAATCGCATCAGCCCCAGCATTTT. It is translated as CASSQSHQPQHF.

V is TRBV6-6 and J is TRBJ1-2; 8 bases agree with TRBD1. Losses at the gene ends were 0 bases for V and 3 bases for J; bases not matched to a gene: 6. The germline gives CDR1 MNHNY, CDR2 SVGAGI (reference sequence). This CDR3 comprises 16 residues. The chain's CDR3 is CASSYSSRGLDYGYTF. CDR3 coding DNA: TGTGCCAGCAGTTACTCGTCCAGGGGGCTGGACTATGGCTACACCTTC.

This clone was picked up one time. The chain employs TRBV4-1 and TRBJ2-7, with D possibly TRBD1 on 5 matching bases. V lost 4 bases to trimming and J lost 3 bases, with 10 bases between them. The CDR3 has 13 residues. The germline gives CDR1 MGHRA, CDR2 YSYEKL. CDR3: CASSPLGDYEQYF. The CDR3 DNA sequence: TGCGCCAGCAGCCCGCTAGGGGACTACGAGCAGTACTTC.

The chain joins TRBV13 to TRBJ2-5; 7 bases match TRBD1. V lost 5 bases, J lost 3 bases, and 3 bases stayed unmatched. CDR1 and CDR2 from the germline V gene are PRHDT and FYEKMQ (reference sequence). The CDR3 loop spans 13 amino acids. Here the CDR3 DNA reads TGTGCCAGCAGCGCCGGGACAGAAGAGACCCAGTACTTC. The encoded protein is CASSAGTEETQYF.

This CDR3 is CASSPGTAYGEQYF. The CDR3 region has the DNA TGTGCCAGCAGTCCCGGGACAGCCTACGGCGAGCAGTACTTC. This chain joins TRBV27 and TRBJ2-7; 7 positions match TRBD1. The length of the CDR3 is 14 residues. V gave up 5 bases and J gave up 6 bases; unmatched junction bases: 10. The V gene's germline CDR1 is MNHEY and CDR2 SMNVEV (reference sequence).

The chain carries TRBV2 and TRBJ2-7; D is ambiguous. Trimming stripped 3 bases from V and 3 bases from J, with 9 bases between. This CDR3 is 13 amino acids long. The V gene's germline CDR1 is SNHLY and CDR2 FYNNEI. The CDR3: CASSEIGIYEQYF. The CDR3 DNA follows: TGTGCCAGCAGTGAGATAGGGATCTACGAGCAGTACTTC.

The rearrangement uses TRBV5-4 and TRBJ2-3, with D tentatively TRBD1 or TRBD2 (6 bases each). V lost 6 bases to trimming and J lost 5 bases, with 19 bases between them. The CDR3 length is 15 residues. In germline, CDR1 is SGHNT, CDR2 YYREEE (reference sequence). CDR3 amino acids: CASIPEGGPQDTQYF. The CDR3 nucleotides read TGTGCCAGCATCCCGGAGGGGGGACCACAAGATACGCAGTATTTT.

The rearrangement uses TRBV27 and TRBJ1-5; TRBD1 matches 12 bases. CDR1 is MNHEY and CDR2 is SMNVEV in the germline V gene (reference sequence). The CDR3 runs 22 residues. The V gene end was trimmed by 5 bases and the J gene end by 0 bases; junction bases not matched to a gene: 20. The CDR3: CASSTSRDRGRRGNYSNQPQHF. For the CDR3, the DNA is TGTGCCAGCAGTACGTCCCGGGACAGGGGGCGACGGGGGAATTATAGCAATCAGCCCCAGCATTTT.

A word on this clone: An end of the junction differs from the germline gene, which may be a read error. This chain links TRBV27 with TRBJ2-7; the match to TRBD1 covers 8 bases. Looked up from germline, CDR1 is MNHEY and CDR2 is SMNVEV (reference sequence). The CDR3 has 15 amino acids. CDR3: CASSLGTGISYGQYF. The CDR3 region has the DNA TGTGCCAGCAGCCTTGGGACAGGAATAAGCTACGGGCAGTACTTC.

J is TRBJ2-1 and V is TRBV5-6; 9 bases are a match to TRBD2. Germline V gene lookup returns CDR1 SGHDT and CDR2 YYEEEE. J lost 6 bases, V lost 4 bases, and 5 bases had no gene match. The CDR3 loop spans 14 amino acids. This CDR3 reads CASSVGLASNEQFF. CDR3 sequence (DNA): TGTGCCAGCAGCGTCGGACTAGCGAGCAATGAGCAGTTCTTC. Looking up the rest from reference TRBV5-6 and TRBJ2-1 gives the full variable domain: DAGVTQSPTHLIKTRGQQVTLRCSPKSGHDTVSWYQQALGQGPQFIFQYYEEEERQRGNFPDRFSGHQFPNYSSELNVNALLLGDSALYLCASSVGLASNEQFFGPGTRLTVL.

CDR3 sequence (DNA): TGCGCCAGCAGCTTCCGTACAGGGGGGAACAATGAGCAGTTCTTC. It translates to CASSFRTGGNNEQFF. The chain uses TRBV5-1 and TRBJ2-1, with 8 bases lining up with TRBD1. The V gene end was trimmed by 2 bases and the J gene end by 5 bases; junction bases not matched to a gene: 6. The CDR3 spans 15 residues. The germline gives CDR1 SGHRS, CDR2 YFSETQ.

The rearrangement links TRBV5-4 to TRBJ2-1, with 9 bases fitting TRBD2. The germline gives CDR1 SGHNT, CDR2 YYREEE (reference sequence). The ends lost 0 bases at V and 7 bases at J; junction bases unmatched: 8. The CDR3 loop spans 16 amino acids. The CDR3 nucleotides are TGTGCCAGCAGCTTGGTCGGCCTAGCGGGGTCAAATGAGCAGTTCTTC. It translates to CASSLVGLAGSNEQFF.

This chain connects TRBV10-3 to TRBJ2-1; 9 nucleotides line up with TRBD2. The germline gives CDR1 ENHRY, CDR2 SYGVKD. The CDR3 is 15 residues long. Losses at the gene ends were 7 bases for V and 10 bases for J; bases not matched to a gene: 14. The CDR3 region has the DNA TGTGCCATCACCCCGAGACTAGCGGAAATATGGGAGCAGTTCTTC. It codes for CAITPRLAEIWEQFF.

V gene TRBV15 combines with J gene TRBJ1-1; maybe TRBD1 (6 bases). The V and J ends lost 2 bases and 1 base respectively, with 11 bases between them. CDR1 and CDR2 from the germline V gene are LNHNV and YYDKDF (reference sequence). The CDR3 loop spans 15 amino acids. In DNA, the CDR3 is TGTGCCACCAGCAGACCTGAGGGACAGAACACTGAAGCTTTCTTT. Translating gives CATSRPEGQNTEAFF.

This chain connects TRBV14 to TRBJ1-2; D gene uncertain. V was clipped by 0 bases and J by 7 bases, with 15 bases between them. Looked up from germline, CDR1 is SGHDN and CDR2 is FVKESK. The CDR3 runs to 15 residues. CDR3 bases: TGTGCCAGCAGCCAAGATGGCGTGCGGGTGACTGGCTACACCTTC. Encoded protein: CASSQDGVRVTGYTF.

The genes are TRBV14 and TRBJ2-3, with unresolved D. Germline CDR1 and CDR2: SGHDN and FVKESK. V was pared by 1 base and J by 4 bases, with 12 bases between. This CDR3 comprises 15 residues. The CDR3 region is CASSQGVSWPDTQYF. CDR3 bases: TGTGCCAGCAGCCAAGGTGTTTCGTGGCCAGATACGCAGTATTTT.

DNA for the CDR3: TGTGCCAGCAGCTACGAGGGGGACTACAATGAGCAGTTCTTC. Residues: CASSYEGDYNEQFF. The chain couples TRBV11-2 to TRBJ2-1; D is perhaps TRBD1 (6 bases). Germline V CDR1 and CDR2: SGHAT, FQNNGV. Trimming cost V 4 bases and J 3 bases, with 10 bases left between them. This CDR3 is 14 amino acids long.

This clone was counted once. The gene calls are TRBV19 and TRBJ2-7, with TRBD1 matching over 8 bases. The CDR3 consists of 12 residues. V lost 3 bases, J lost 6 bases, and 1 base stayed unmatched. Germline values: CDR1 LNHDA, CDR2 SQIVND (reference sequence). In DNA form, the CDR3 reads TGTGCCAGTAGTATGCAGGGGGCCGAGCAGTACTTC. It translates to CASSMQGAEQYF.

This clone was seen only a few times. This chain links TRBV19 with TRBJ2-7; no reliable D call. CDR1 LNHDA and CDR2 SQIVND come from the germline V gene (reference sequence). The CDR3 consists of 15 residues. Trimming cost V 1 base and J 0 bases, with 10 bases left between them. The CDR3 coding sequence is TGTGCCAGTAGTATAGGCCTAGGCTACTCCTACGAGCAGTACTTC. Translating it yields CASSIGLGYSYEQYF.

The V and J genes are TRBV30 and TRBJ1-2, with D unclear. Per the germline V gene, CDR1 is GTSNPN and CDR2 is SVGIG (reference sequence). The CDR3 length is 12 residues. V was cut by 4 bases and J by 2 bases, with 8 bases left in between. In DNA, the CDR3 is TGTGCCTGGAATGACAACAACTATGGCTACACCTTC. Amino acids: CAWNDNNYGYTF.

This chain uses TRBV21-1 with TRBJ1-5. TRBV21-1 is annotated as a pseudogene. The CDR3 spans 13 residues. CDR3 coding DNA: TGTGCCAGCAGAGGGGAGAGCAATCAGCCCCAGCATTTT. This gives the protein CASRGESNQPQHF.

The chain carries TRBV10-1 and TRBJ1-2, with D perhaps matching TRBD1 (6 bases). In germline, CDR1 is WNHNN, CDR2 SYGVQD (reference sequence). V was cut by 2 bases and J by 0 bases, with 13 bases left in between. The CDR3 has 16 amino acids. The CDR3: CASSETTGFANYGYTF. The CDR3 DNA sequence: TGCGCCAGCAGTGAGACCACAGGGTTTGCTAACTATGGCTACACCTTC.

A word on this clone: The sample contains more than one DNA sequence encoding this CDR3. J is TRBJ1-2 and V is TRBV27; a possible D gene is TRBD1 (5 bases). This CDR3 is 13 amino acids long. Germline CDR1 reads MNHEY; CDR2 reads SMNVEV (reference sequence). The ends were cut back, 5 bases at V and 3 bases at J, with 10 bases in the middle. The CDR3 DNA reads TGTGCCAGCAGTCTCACAGGAGACTATGGCTACACCTTC. Translated, it gives CASSLTGDYGYTF.

V and J are TRBV12-5 and TRBJ2-1, with D perhaps assigned TRBD1 or TRBD2 (6 bases each). This CDR3 spans 16 amino acids. CDR1 is LGHNT, CDR2 FRNRAP, per germline. The germline V and J ends were trimmed by 0 bases and 8 bases, with 17 bases remaining between them. CDR3 sequence: CASGLVGAGHPYEQFF. In nucleotides, the CDR3 is TGTGCTAGTGGTTTGGTAGGGGCGGGACATCCATATGAGCAGTTCTTC.

The gene calls are TRBV27 and TRBJ2-4; 8 bases agree with TRBD2. After removal of 5 bases from V and 13 bases from J, the junction contained 7 bases not matched to a gene. The CDR3 is 12 residues long. Germline V gives CDR1 MNHEY, CDR2 SMNVEV (reference sequence). CDR3 loop: CASSPASGRQYF. The CDR3 coding sequence is TGTGCCAGCAGTCCCGCTAGCGGGCGCCAGTACTTC.

The rearrangement links TRBV29-1 to TRBJ2-7; D is undetermined. V lost 5 bases, J lost 0 bases, and 11 bases lay in between. Germline CDR1 SQVTM, CDR2 ANQGSEA. The CDR3 sequence is 13 residues long. CDR3 in DNA: TGCAGCGTTCCCGCGCCTAGCTCCTACGAGCAGTACTTC. Its translation is CSVPAPSSYEQYF.

CDR3: CASSPSGTGPYEQYF. DNA of the CDR3: TGTGCCAGCAGTCCTAGCGGGACGGGGCCCTACGAGCAGTACTTC. The V call is TRBV6-1, the J call TRBJ2-7, with TRBD2 matching 9 bases. CDR3 size: 15 residues. The J segment lost 2 bases and the V segment lost 5 bases, leaving 7 bases of the junction unmatched. Germline V gene lookup returns CDR1 MNHNS and CDR2 SASEGT.

The chain has TRBV5-5 and TRBJ2-3; D gene ambiguous. This CDR3 has 12 amino acids. Germline values: CDR1 SGHKS, CDR2 YYEKEE (reference sequence). Trimming cost V 5 bases and J 0 bases, with 4 bases left between them. In DNA form, the CDR3 reads TGTGCCAGCAGATTCAGCACAGATACGCAGTATTTT. Its protein is CASRFSTDTQYF. The complete variable domain, with remaining parts taken from reference TRBV5-5 and TRBJ2-3, reads DAGVTQSPTHLIKTRGQQVTLRCSPISGHKSVSWYQQVLGQGPQFIFQYYEKEERGRGNFPDRFSARQFPNYSSELNVNALLLGDSALYLCASRFSTDTQYFGPGTRLTVL.

V and J are TRBV11-2 and TRBJ1-4; no definite D call. Per the germline V gene, CDR1 is SGHAT and CDR2 is FQNNGV. V was clipped by 1 base and J by 7 bases, with 10 bases between them. CDR3 length equals 14 residues. The CDR3 DNA follows: TGTGCCAGCAGCTTAGTACGAGGGAGTGAAAAACTGTTTTTT. Protein product: CASSLVRGSEKLFF.